One TCR beta chain is described in this entry. This specimen belongs to a study of cytomegalovirus exposure and HLA in healthy donors. PCR used 60 Vbeta primers and 13 Jbeta primers. TCRdb's table, derived via immunoSEQ multiplex PCR, lists solely in-frame clones and lacks some. In all, the sample yields around 100,000 clones. The CDR3 runs 16 residues. The germline gives CDR1 SGHTA, CDR2 FQGNSA. V was pared by 2 bases and J by 0 bases, with 4 bases of the junction left unmatched. This sequence joins TRBV7-2 and TRBJ2-3; 8 nucleotides align to TRBD2. Sequenced input: PBMCs. The sequence was collected from a man aged 40-55 years in good health and CMV-seronegative. CDR3 coding DNA: TGTGCCAGCAGCTTAATCTCGGGAGGGAGCACAGATACGCAGTATTTT. Translating gives CASSLISGGSTDTQYF.